Below, 2 T cell receptor beta chains from the same sample are listed, as sequenced in a study of cytomegalovirus exposure and HLA in healthy donors. The PCR contained 60 Vbeta and 13 Jbeta primers. Profiled with immunoSEQ multiplex PCR; TCRdb holds only in-frame clones, not every one. This table has approximately 100,000 clones, around three quarters appearing once. Specimen: PBMCs. The receptors derive from a man aged 35 to 55 in good health and CMV-seronegative.

The V and J genes are TRBV10-3 and TRBJ2-5; TRBD2 matches at 9 bases. The CDR3 contains 17 residues. Germline V lookup: CDR1 ENHRY, CDR2 SYGVKD. V lost 3 bases to trimming and J lost 1 base; unmatched junction nucleotides: 9. The chain's CDR3 is CAISDGREGILQETQYF. CDR3 DNA: TGTGCCATCAGTGATGGGCGGGAGGGAATTCTCCAAGAGACCCAGTACTTC.

This chain connects TRBV5-1 to TRBJ2-1; 8 bases match TRBD1. CDR3 length equals 13 residues. Unmatched junction bases numbered 5, after V lost 3 bases and J lost 9 bases. From germline, CDR1 is SGHRS and CDR2 YFSETQ. The DNA for the CDR3 is TGCGCCAGCAGCTCCCAGGGGGCGGGTGAGCAGTTCTTC. Its translation is CASSSQGAGEQFF. Together with reference TRBV5-1 and TRBJ2-1, the CDR3 gives the full variable domain: KAGVTQTPRYLIKTRGQQVTLSCSPISGHRSVSWYQQTPGQGLQFLFEYFSETQRNKGNFPGRFSGRQFSNSRSEMNVSTLELGDSALYLCASSSQGAGEQFFGPGTRLTVL.